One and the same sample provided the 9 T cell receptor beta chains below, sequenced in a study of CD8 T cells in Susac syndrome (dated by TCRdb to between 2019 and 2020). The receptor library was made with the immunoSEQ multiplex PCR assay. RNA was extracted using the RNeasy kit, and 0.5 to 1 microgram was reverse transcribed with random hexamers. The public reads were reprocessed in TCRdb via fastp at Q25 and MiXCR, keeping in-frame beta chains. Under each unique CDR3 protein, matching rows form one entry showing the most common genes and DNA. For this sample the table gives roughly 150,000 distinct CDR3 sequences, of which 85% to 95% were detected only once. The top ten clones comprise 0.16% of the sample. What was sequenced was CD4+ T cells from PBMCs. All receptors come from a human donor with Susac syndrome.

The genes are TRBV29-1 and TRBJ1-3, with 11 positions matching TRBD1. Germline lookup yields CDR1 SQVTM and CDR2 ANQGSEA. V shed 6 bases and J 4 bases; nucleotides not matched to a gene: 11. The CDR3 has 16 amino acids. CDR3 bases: TGCAGCGTGCAATCCGGGACAGGGGGAATCGGAAACACCATATATTTT. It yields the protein CSVQSGTGGIGNTIYF.

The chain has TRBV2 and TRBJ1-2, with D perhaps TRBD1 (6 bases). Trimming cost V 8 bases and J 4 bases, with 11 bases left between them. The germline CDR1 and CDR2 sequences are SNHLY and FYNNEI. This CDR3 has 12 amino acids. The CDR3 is CASLEGVYGYTF. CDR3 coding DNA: TGTGCCAGCCTGGAGGGGGTCTATGGCTACACCTTC. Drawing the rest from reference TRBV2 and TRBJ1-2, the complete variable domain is EPEVTQTPSHQVTQMGQEVILRCVPISNHLYFYWYRQILGQKVEFLVSFYNNEISEKSEIFDDQFSVERPDGSNFTLKIRSTKLEDSAMYFCASLEGVYGYTFGSGTRLTVV.

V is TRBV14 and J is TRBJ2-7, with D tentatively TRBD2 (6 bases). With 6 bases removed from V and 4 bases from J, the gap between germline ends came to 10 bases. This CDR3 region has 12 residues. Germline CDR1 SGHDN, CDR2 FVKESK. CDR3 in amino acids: CASSRDFYEQYF. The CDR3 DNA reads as TGTGCCAGCAGTCGGGACTTTTACGAGCAGTACTTC.

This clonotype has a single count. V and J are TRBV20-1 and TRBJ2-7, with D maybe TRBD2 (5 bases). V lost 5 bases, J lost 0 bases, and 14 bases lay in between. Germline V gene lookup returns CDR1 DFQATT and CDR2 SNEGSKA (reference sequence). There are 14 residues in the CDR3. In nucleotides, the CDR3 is TGCAGTGCTGGAGCGGCAGGTCACTCCTACGAGCAGTACTTC. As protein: CSAGAAGHSYEQYF.

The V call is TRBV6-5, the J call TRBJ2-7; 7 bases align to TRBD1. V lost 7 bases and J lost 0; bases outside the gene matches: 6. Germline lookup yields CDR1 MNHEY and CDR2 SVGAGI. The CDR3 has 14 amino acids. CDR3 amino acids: CASMHRDSSYEQYF. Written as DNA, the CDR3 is TGTGCCAGCATGCACCGGGACAGCTCCTACGAGCAGTACTTC.

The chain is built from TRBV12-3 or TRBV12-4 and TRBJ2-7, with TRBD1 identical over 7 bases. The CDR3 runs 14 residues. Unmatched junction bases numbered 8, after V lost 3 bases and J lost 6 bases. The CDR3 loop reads CASSFSKGAGEQYF. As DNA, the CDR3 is TGTGCCAGCAGTTTTAGCAAGGGGGCGGGCGAGCAGTACTTC.

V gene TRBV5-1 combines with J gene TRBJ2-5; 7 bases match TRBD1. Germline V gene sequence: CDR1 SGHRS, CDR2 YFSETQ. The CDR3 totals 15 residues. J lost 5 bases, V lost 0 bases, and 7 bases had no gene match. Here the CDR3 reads CASSLATGVGETQYF. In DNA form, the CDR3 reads TGCGCCAGCAGCTTGGCCACAGGGGTTGGGGAGACCCAGTACTTC.

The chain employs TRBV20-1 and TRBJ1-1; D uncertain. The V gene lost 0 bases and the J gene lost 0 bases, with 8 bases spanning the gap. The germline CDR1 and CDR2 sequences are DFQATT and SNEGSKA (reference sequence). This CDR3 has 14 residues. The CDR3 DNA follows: TGCAGTGCTAGAGATCGGACGGTGAACACTGAAGCTTTCTTT. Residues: CSARDRTVNTEAFF.

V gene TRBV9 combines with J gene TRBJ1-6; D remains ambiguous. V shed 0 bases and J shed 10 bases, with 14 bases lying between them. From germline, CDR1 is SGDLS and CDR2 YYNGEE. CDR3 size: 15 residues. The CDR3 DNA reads TGTGCCAGCAGCGTAGGTACCGGAGTAGGGTCACCCCTCCACTTT. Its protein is CASSVGTGVGSPLHF.